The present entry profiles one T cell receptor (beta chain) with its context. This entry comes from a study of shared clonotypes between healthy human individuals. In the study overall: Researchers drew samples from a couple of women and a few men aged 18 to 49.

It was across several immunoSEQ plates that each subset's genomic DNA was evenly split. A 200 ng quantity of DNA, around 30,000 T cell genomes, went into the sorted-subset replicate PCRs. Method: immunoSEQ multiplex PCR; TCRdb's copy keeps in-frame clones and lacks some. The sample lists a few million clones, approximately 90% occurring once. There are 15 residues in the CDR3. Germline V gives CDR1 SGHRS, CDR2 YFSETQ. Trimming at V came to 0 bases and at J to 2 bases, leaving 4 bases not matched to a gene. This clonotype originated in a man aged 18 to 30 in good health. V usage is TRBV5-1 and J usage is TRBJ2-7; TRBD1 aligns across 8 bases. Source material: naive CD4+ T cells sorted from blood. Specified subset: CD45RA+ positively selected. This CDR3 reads CASSLGQGSPYEQYF. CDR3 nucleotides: TGCGCCAGCAGCTTGGGACAGGGGTCCCCCTACGAGCAGTACTTC.